Each of the 17 T cell receptor beta chains below was sequenced from the same sample in a study of OX40 agonist ivuxolimab in advanced cancers. Preparation of the library involved the immunoSEQ multiplex PCR assay. TCRdb's version of the immuneACCESS table is confined to in-frame rearrangements and falls short of the full clone set. An unresolved V gene accounts for under half of the shortfall where checked; the remainder is of unknown origin. Present in this sample are 36,000 or so clones, about 87% of which were seen just once. The top ten hold 4% to 5% of the sample. This sample comprised CD4+ or CD8+ T cells sorted from blood, obtained in a trial of the OX40 agonist ivuxolimab. These receptors originate from an adult with an advanced solid tumor such as melanoma, head and neck, liver or kidney cancer.

The V gene is TRBV5-1, the J gene TRBJ2-5; D is uncertain. The CDR3 consists of 13 residues. V lost 3 bases and J 1 base, leaving 7 bases between the germline ends. The germline CDR1 and CDR2 sequences are SGHRS and YFSETQ. Written as DNA, the CDR3 is TGCGCCAGCAGCTCCCTATTCCAAGAGACCCAGTACTTC. Its protein product is CASSSLFQETQYF.

This clone appeared a few times. The sample has other DNA sequences that encode this CDR3 too. CDR3 nucleotides: TGTGCCAGCAGTTTAGGTAGCGGGAGTAAAGACGAGCAGTACTTC. Its protein product is CASSLGSGSKDEQYF. The chain employs TRBV27 and TRBJ2-7; 9 nucleotides line up with TRBD2. V lost 2 bases and J lost 5; bases outside the gene matches: 7. The germline V gene encodes CDR1 MNHEY and CDR2 SMNVEV (reference sequence). This CDR3 is built from 15 residues.

The chain joins TRBV5-1 to TRBJ1-3; possible D gene TRBD1, 5 bases. The V gene's germline CDR1 is SGHRS and CDR2 YFSETQ. There are 13 residues in the CDR3. V was trimmed by 5 bases and J by 6 bases, leaving 12 bases between them. The DNA for the CDR3 is TGCGCCAGCAGACCAGGGTTAGAAAACACCATATATTTT. Protein sequence: CASRPGLENTIYF.

The chain couples TRBV30 to TRBJ1-5, with a weak D call TRBD1 (6 bases). Germline V CDR1 and CDR2: GTSNPN, SVGIG (reference sequence). The CDR3 length is 13 residues. V gave up 0 bases and J gave up 6 bases, with 9 bases separating them. In nucleotides, the CDR3 is TGTGCCTGGAGTGTAGAAGGGGGTCAGCCCCAGCATTTT. This encodes CAWSVEGGQPQHF.

The gene calls are TRBV19 and TRBJ2-5; TRBD1 matches 10 bases. The length of the CDR3 is 14 residues. V lost 4 bases and J lost 5; bases outside the gene matches: 4. Per the germline V gene, CDR1 is LNHDA and CDR2 is SQIVND (reference sequence). CDR3 bases: TGTGCCAGTAGTAGGGGACAGGGGCTTGAGACCCAGTACTTC. Translation: CASSRGQGLETQYF.

This clone appeared once. Distinct nucleotide sequences in the sample also encode this CDR3. J is TRBJ2-7 and V is TRBV18; D may be TRBD1 (5 bases). The V end lost 3 bases, the J end lost 3 bases, and 6 bases lay between the germline ends. CDR1 is KGHSH and CDR2 is LQKENI in the germline V gene. This CDR3 region has 12 residues. This CDR3 is CASSPDSYEQYF. Written as DNA, the CDR3 is TGTGCCAGCTCACCCGACAGCTACGAGCAGTACTTC.

The chain employs TRBV30 and TRBJ1-1; D unresolved. The CDR3 covers 13 residues. Germline V lookup: CDR1 GTSNPN, CDR2 SVGIG (reference sequence). Deletions cut 2 bases from V and 0 bases from J, with 7 bases between. DNA of the CDR3: TGTGCCTGGAGTTTGGGCCTGAACACTGAAGCTTTCTTT. Translation: CAWSLGLNTEAFF.

This chain uses TRBV18 with TRBJ2-1; 11 bases fit TRBD2. The V gene's germline CDR1 is KGHSH and CDR2 LQKENI. The CDR3 is made up of 16 amino acids. The V gene end was trimmed by 1 base and the J gene end by 9 bases; junction bases not matched to a gene: 8. The CDR3 DNA follows: TGTGCCAGCTCACCACTCCTACTAGCGGGAGTCTCTGAGCAGTTCTTC. This gives the protein CASSPLLLAGVSEQFF.

This chain links TRBV9 with TRBJ1-5; TRBD1 might be the D (6 bases). V lost 2 bases and J 0 bases, leaving 12 bases between the germline ends. The CDR3 extends over 16 amino acids. Germline loops: CDR1 SGDLS, CDR2 YYNGEE. In nucleotides, the CDR3 is TGTGCCAGCAGCGTCGGGACACTTTATAGCAATCAGCCCCAGCATTTT. Protein: CASSVGTLYSNQPQHF.

The V call is TRBV4-1, the J call TRBJ1-4; D is unresolved. V was clipped by 3 bases and J by 0 bases, with 5 bases between them. Germline V lookup: CDR1 MGHRA, CDR2 YSYEKL. This CDR3 has 14 residues. CDR3 nucleotide sequence: TGCGCCAGCAGCCATCGAACAACTAATGAAAAACTGTTTTTT. It specifies CASSHRTTNEKLFF.

The chain employs TRBV4-1 and TRBJ1-5, with 8 bases lining up with TRBD1. The CDR3 spans 16 residues. CDR1 and CDR2 from the germline V gene are MGHRA and YSYEKL. Trimming took 4 bases from V and 2 from J; bases not matched to a gene: 7. DNA for the CDR3: TGCGCCAGCAGCCCAGGGGGCGGATCCGGCAATCAGCCCCAGCATTTT. This gives the protein CASSPGGGSGNQPQHF.

The chain uses TRBV25-1 and TRBJ1-1; D not resolved. In germline, CDR1 is MGHDK, CDR2 SYGVNS. This CDR3 spans 15 amino acids. V gave up 3 bases and J gave up 0 bases, with 11 bases separating them. In DNA form, the CDR3 reads TGTGCCAGCAGTGATGTTAAGAAAATGAACACTGAAGCTTTCTTT. Amino acid sequence: CASSDVKKMNTEAFF.

The chain is built from TRBV5-4 and TRBJ2-4, with 11 bases fitting TRBD2. CDR3 length: 16 amino acids. Germline-derived CDR1 and CDR2 are SGHNT and YYREEE (reference sequence). The ends lost 2 bases at V and 7 bases at J; junction bases unmatched: 8. CDR3 in DNA: TGTGCCAGCAGCTTAGGTAGCGGGGGGGGAGACAACATTCAGTACTTC. The encoded protein is CASSLGSGGGDNIQYF.

V gene TRBV29-1 combines with J gene TRBJ2-5, with a weak D call TRBD1 (5 bases). CDR1 is SQVTM and CDR2 is ANQGSEA in the germline V gene. V lost 7 bases to trimming and J lost 5 bases, with 14 bases between them. The CDR3 sequence is 12 residues long. The CDR3 here is CSGQQDGETQYF. The DNA of the CDR3 is TGCAGCGGCCAACAGGATGGGGAGACCCAGTACTTC.

The rearrangement joins TRBV5-1 to TRBJ1-1, with no clear D. This CDR3 has 14 amino acids. Germline CDR1 is SGHRS and CDR2 is YFSETQ. V was cut by 1 base and J by 1 base, with 8 bases left in between. CDR3 in amino acids: CASSLSPANTEAFF. As DNA, the CDR3 is TGCGCCAGCAGCTTGAGTCCAGCGAACACTGAAGCTTTCTTT.

The chain employs TRBV5-6 and TRBJ2-5, with 9 bases that match TRBD1. Unmatched junction bases numbered 15, after V lost 4 bases and J lost 5 bases. Germline CDR1 reads SGHDT; CDR2 reads YYEEEE. This CDR3 has 17 amino acids. This CDR3 is CASSLYASTGGGETQYF. The DNA of the CDR3 is TGTGCCAGCAGCCTATACGCATCGACAGGGGGAGGGGAGACCCAGTACTTC.

This chain links TRBV28 with TRBJ2-7; TRBD1 matches at 11 bases. The CDR3 is made up of 15 amino acids. CDR1 is MDHEN, CDR2 SYDVKM, per germline. V trimming: 5 bases; J trimming: 3 bases; junction bases outside the gene matches: 6. The CDR3 spells CASSPGTGGNYEQYF. In DNA form, the CDR3 reads TGTGCCAGCAGTCCGGGGACAGGGGGAAACTACGAGCAGTACTTC.